The 10 T cell receptor beta chains below come from one sample, sequenced in a study of control samples from healthy donors and cancer patients. Method: immunoSEQ multiplex PCR; TCRdb's copy keeps in-frame clones and lacks some. The sample contains 95,000 to 150,000 clones, 80% to 90% of which appear only once. Sequences were obtained from blood. The receptors come from a man aged 55-75 years in good health.

The chain links TRBV5-5 to TRBJ1-2, with 9 bases matching TRBD1. CDR3 length: 15 amino acids. Germline V gene lookup returns CDR1 SGHKS and CDR2 YYEKEE (reference sequence). The V and J ends lost 0 bases and 8 bases, in that order; junction bases with no gene match: 8. The CDR3 sequence is CASSLGPGTGRGYTF. CDR3 coding DNA: TGTGCCAGCAGCTTGGGACCCGGGACAGGGCGCGGCTACACCTTC.

This chain uses TRBV25-1 with TRBJ1-1, with TRBD1 identical over 8 bases. V shed 4 bases and J 5 bases; nucleotides not matched to a gene: 3. Per the germline V gene, CDR1 is MGHDK and CDR2 is SYGVNS. This CDR3 spans 13 amino acids. CDR3 sequence (DNA): TGTGCCAGCAGTGCCCGGACAGGGACTGAAGCTTTCTTT. Encoded protein: CASSARTGTEAFF.

This clone has a single count. The J gene is TRBJ2-1, the V gene TRBV6-5; unclear D gene. CDR3 length: 13 amino acids. The germline V gene has CDR1 MNHEY and CDR2 SVGAGI. V was shortened by 11 bases and J by 2 bases, with 13 bases between the two germline ends. The CDR3 spells CAHRADAYNEQFF. The CDR3 nucleotides read TGTGCCCACCGGGCAGATGCCTACAATGAGCAGTTCTTC.

This clone appeared once. The chain is built from TRBV10-2 and TRBJ1-5; 8 positions match TRBD1. J gave up 1 base and V 6 bases, and 8 bases lay outside the gene matches. The CDR3 totals 16 residues. The germline V gene has CDR1 WSHSY and CDR2 SAAADI. CDR3 bases: TGCGCCAGCAGAAATTTAGGACAGGGAAGCAATCAGCCCCAGCATTTT. Translating it yields CASRNLGQGSNQPQHF.

This chain connects TRBV11-3 to TRBJ2-7, with D unresolved. Germline V lookup: CDR1 SGHNT, CDR2 YENEEA. This CDR3 is 13 amino acids long. The V gene lost 3 bases and the J gene lost 0 bases, with 6 bases spanning the gap. In DNA, the CDR3 is TGTGCCAGCAGCTTGGAGAGCTCCTACGAGCAGTACTTC. Translating gives CASSLESSYEQYF.

This chain joins TRBV11-3 and TRBJ2-5, with 8 bases that match TRBD2. Germline CDR1 reads SGHNT; CDR2 reads YENEEA. With V trimmed by 1 base and J by 2 bases, 0 bases remained unmatched. This CDR3 region has 14 residues. Here the CDR3 reads CASSLAGGQETQYF. The CDR3 nucleotides read TGTGCCAGCAGCTTAGCGGGGGGGCAAGAGACCCAGTACTTC. Complete variable domain (other parts from reference TRBV11-3 and TRBJ2-5): EAGVVQSPRYKIIEKKQPVAFWCNPISGHNTLYWYLQNLGQGPELLIRYENEEAVDDSQLPKDRFSAERLKGVDSTLKIQPAELGDSAVYLCASSLAGGQETQYFGPGTRLLVL.

The chain has TRBV5-1 and TRBJ2-1; 8 bases are a match to TRBD2. The V and J ends lost 0 bases and 6 bases, in that order; junction bases with no gene match: 2. This CDR3 is 14 amino acids long. Germline CDR1 reads SGHRS; CDR2 reads YFSETQ. The chain's CDR3 is CASSLGGGLNEQFF. The DNA for the CDR3 is TGCGCCAGCAGCTTGGGCGGGGGGCTCAATGAGCAGTTCTTC.

CDR3 sequence: CASSARMPDEKLFF. In DNA form, the CDR3 reads TGTGCCAGCTCGGCGAGGATGCCCGATGAAAAACTGTTTTTT. The chain joins TRBV18 to TRBJ1-4, with D uncertain. The germline V and J ends were trimmed by 6 bases and 6 bases, with 14 bases remaining between them. The CDR3 covers 14 residues. Per the germline V gene, CDR1 is KGHSH and CDR2 is LQKENI.

The V and J genes are TRBV18 and TRBJ1-4; D gene uncertain. V lost 2 bases, J lost 0 bases, and 4 bases lay in between. Per germline, CDR1 KGHSH and CDR2 LQKENI. The CDR3 runs 14 residues. CDR3 residues: CASSPASTNEKLFF. DNA for the CDR3: TGTGCCAGCTCACCAGCATCAACTAATGAAAAACTGTTTTTT.

The genes are TRBV19 and TRBJ2-3; 12 bases are a match to TRBD2. The CDR3 contains 16 residues. Germline CDR1 and CDR2: LNHDA and SQIVND (reference sequence). V lost 7 bases, J lost 4 bases, and 9 bases stayed unmatched. DNA for the CDR3: TGTGCCAGTACTAGCGGGGGGGCCATAGGTTCAGATACGCAGTATTTT. This codes for CASTSGGAIGSDTQYF.